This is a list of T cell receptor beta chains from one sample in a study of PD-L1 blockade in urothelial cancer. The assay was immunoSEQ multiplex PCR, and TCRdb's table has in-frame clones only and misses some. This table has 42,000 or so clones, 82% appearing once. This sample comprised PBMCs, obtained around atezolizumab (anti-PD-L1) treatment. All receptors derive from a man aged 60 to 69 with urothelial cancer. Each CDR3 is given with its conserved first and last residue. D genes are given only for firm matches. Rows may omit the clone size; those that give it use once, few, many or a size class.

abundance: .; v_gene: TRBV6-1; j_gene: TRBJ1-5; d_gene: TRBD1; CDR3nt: TGTGCCAGCAGAGGGGACAGGGTCGGCAATCAGCCCCAGCATTTT; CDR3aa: CASRGDRVGNQPQHF
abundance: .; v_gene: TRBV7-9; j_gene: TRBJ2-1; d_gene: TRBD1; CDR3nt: TGTGCCAGCAGCTACTCCGGGACAGGGTATTATGAGCAGTTCTTC; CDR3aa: CASSYSGTGYYEQFF
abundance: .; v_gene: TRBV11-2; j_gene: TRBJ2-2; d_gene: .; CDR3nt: TGTGCCAGCAGCTTGAAGCGGAGTGGGGCCGGGGAGCTGTTTTTT; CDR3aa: CASSLKRSGAGELFF
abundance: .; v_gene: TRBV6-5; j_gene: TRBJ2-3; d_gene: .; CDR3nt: TGTGCCGTCCGGGACTCCAGATCCACAGATACGCAGTATTTT; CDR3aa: CAVRDSRSTDTQYF
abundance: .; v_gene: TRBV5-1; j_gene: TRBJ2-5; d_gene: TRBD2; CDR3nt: TGCGCCAGCAGGCGAGCGGGGGCTGGAGAGACCCAGTACTTC; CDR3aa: CASRRAGAGETQYF
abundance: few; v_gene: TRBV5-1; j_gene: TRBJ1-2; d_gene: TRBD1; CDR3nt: TGCGCCAGCAGCTTGTCTGACAGACAGGGGTCGGATGGCTACACCTTC; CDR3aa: CASSLSDRQGSDGYTF
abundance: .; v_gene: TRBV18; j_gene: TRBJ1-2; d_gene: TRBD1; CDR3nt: TGTGCCAGCTCACCACCCGGACAGGGCAACTATGGCTACACCTTC; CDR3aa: CASSPPGQGNYGYTF
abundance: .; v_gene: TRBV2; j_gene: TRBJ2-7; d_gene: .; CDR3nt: TGTGCCAGCAAAAGGAGCTCCTACGAGCAGTACTTC; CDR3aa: CASKRSSYEQYF
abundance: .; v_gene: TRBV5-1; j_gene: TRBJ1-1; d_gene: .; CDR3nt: TGCGCCAGCAGCTGGGGGGTCACGTCCAACACTGAAGCTTTCTTT; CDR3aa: CASSWGVTSNTEAFF
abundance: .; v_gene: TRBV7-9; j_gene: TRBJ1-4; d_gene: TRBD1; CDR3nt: TGTGCCAGCAGCTTCGGGACAGGGGACACAACTAATGAAAAACTGTTTTTT; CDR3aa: CASSFGTGDTTNEKLFF
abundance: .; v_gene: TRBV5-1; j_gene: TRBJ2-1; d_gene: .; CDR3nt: TGCGCCAGCAGCCTCAGCGGAAGGGTGGACAATGAGCAGTTCTTC; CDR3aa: CASSLSGRVDNEQFF